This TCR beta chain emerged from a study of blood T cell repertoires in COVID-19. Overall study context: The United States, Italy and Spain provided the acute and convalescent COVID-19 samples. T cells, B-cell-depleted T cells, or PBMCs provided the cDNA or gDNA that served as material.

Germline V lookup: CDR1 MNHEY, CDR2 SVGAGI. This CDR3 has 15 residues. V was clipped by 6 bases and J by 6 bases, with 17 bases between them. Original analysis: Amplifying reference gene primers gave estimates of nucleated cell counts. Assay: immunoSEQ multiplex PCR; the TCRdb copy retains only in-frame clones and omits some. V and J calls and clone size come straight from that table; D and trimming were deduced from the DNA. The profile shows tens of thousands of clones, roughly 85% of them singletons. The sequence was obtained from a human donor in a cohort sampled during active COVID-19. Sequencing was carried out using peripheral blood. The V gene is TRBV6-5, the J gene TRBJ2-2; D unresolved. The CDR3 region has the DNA TGTGCCAGCAGATATTTTCTAGGTGGCGCCGGGGAGCTGTTTTTT. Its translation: CASRYFLGGAGELFF.